The 24 T cell receptor beta chains reported below all come from one sample, sequenced in a study of blood T cell repertoires in COVID-19. This table comes from immunoSEQ multiplex PCR, and its TCRdb copy is limited to in-frame clones, with some not included. The data contain around 100,000 clones, 90% of them seen just once; the ten biggest clones take up 4.6%. Sequenced sample: peripheral blood. The source of these receptors is a woman aged 45-65 years with acute or convalescent COVID-19.

The chain links TRBV29-1 to TRBJ1-1; TRBD1 aligns across 9 bases. The germline CDR1 and CDR2 sequences are SQVTM and ANQGSEA. With V trimmed by 7 bases and J by 4 bases, 4 bases remained unmatched. The CDR3 contains 12 residues. The CDR3 protein is CSAGQGPTEAFF. For the CDR3, the DNA is TGCAGCGCCGGACAGGGGCCCACTGAAGCTTTCTTT. The whole variable domain, remainder taken from reference TRBV29-1 and TRBJ1-1, is SAVISQKPSRDICQRGTSLTIQCQVDSQVTMMFWYRQQPGQSLTLIATANQGSEATYESGFVIDKFPISRPNLTFSTLTVSNMSPEDSSIYLCSAGQGPTEAFFGQGTRLTVV.

CDR3 nucleotide sequence: TGCGCCAGCAGCCAAGAAATAAGAGGGGGGGAACAGCCCCAGCATTTT. Translated, it gives CASSQEIRGGEQPQHF. J is TRBJ1-5 and V is TRBV4-1, with D maybe TRBD1 (6 bases). This CDR3 comprises 16 residues. V lost 0 bases to trimming and J lost 7 bases, with 16 bases between them. In germline, CDR1 is MGHRA, CDR2 YSYEKL.

V is TRBV11-2 and J is TRBJ1-2, with 11 bases identical to TRBD1. V was clipped by 5 bases and J by 3 bases; unmatched bases: 5. Germline V gives CDR1 SGHAT, CDR2 FQNNGV. This CDR3 is built from 15 residues. CDR3 region: CASSPGTGGDYGYTF. DNA of the CDR3: TGTGCCAGCAGCCCAGGGACAGGGGGGGACTATGGCTACACCTTC.

The CDR3 loop reads CSADGLAEARAFNEQFF. Here the CDR3 DNA reads TGCAGCGCCGACGGACTAGCGGAGGCCAGGGCCTTCAATGAGCAGTTCTTC. The V call is TRBV29-1, the J call TRBJ2-1; TRBD2 matches at 10 bases. The CDR3 extends over 17 amino acids. Germline CDR1 and CDR2: SQVTM and ANQGSEA. Trimming cost V 7 bases and J 6 bases; bases outside gene matches: 18.

The J gene is TRBJ2-7, the V gene TRBV7-2; D is perhaps TRBD2 (7 bases). Germline assignment: CDR1 SGHTA and CDR2 FQGNSA. V lost 1 base to trimming and J lost 7 bases, with 14 bases between them. The CDR3 has 14 residues. The CDR3 nucleotides read TGTGCCAGCAGCTTAGAGGGGGGGTCAAGGGAGCAGTACTTC. It is translated as CASSLEGGSREQYF.

The chain has TRBV28 and TRBJ2-3, with D perhaps matching TRBD2 (6 bases). Germline V lookup: CDR1 MDHEN, CDR2 SYDVKM. V gave up 0 bases and J gave up 4 bases, with 14 bases separating them. The CDR3 runs to 16 residues. The CDR3 reads CASSLWGAGSADTQYF. The CDR3 nucleotides read TGTGCCAGCAGTTTATGGGGCGCGGGAAGTGCAGATACGCAGTATTTT.

The gene calls are TRBV6-5 and TRBJ1-1; D not certain. This CDR3 region has 12 residues. Per the germline V gene, CDR1 is MNHEY and CDR2 is SVGAGI. V was cut by 7 bases and J by 1 base, with 7 bases left in between. This CDR3 is CASTPRNTEAFF. CDR3 nucleotide sequence: TGTGCCAGCACTCCCCGGAACACTGAAGCTTTCTTT.

This rearrangement joins TRBV4-3 to TRBJ1-4; TRBD1 might be the D (5 bases). Per germline, CDR1 LGHNA and CDR2 YSLEER. This CDR3 is built from 14 residues. V was clipped by 4 bases and J by 7 bases, with 13 bases between them. The DNA of the CDR3 is TGCGCCAGCAGCCCCAGGGTGATAGGTGAAAAACTGTTTTTT. It specifies CASSPRVIGEKLFF.

The chain combines TRBV7-8 with TRBJ2-2; possible D gene TRBD1, 5 bases. The germline V gene encodes CDR1 SGHVS and CDR2 FQNEAQ. V was trimmed by 5 bases and J by 0 bases, leaving 13 bases between them. This CDR3 is built from 16 residues. CDR3 region: CASSRFDSTNTGELFF. The CDR3, as DNA: TGTGCCAGCAGCCGGTTTGACAGCACGAACACCGGGGAGCTGTTTTTT.

The chain couples TRBV18 to TRBJ1-2; D remains unclear. V was pared by 0 bases and J by 1 base, with 6 bases between. CDR1 KGHSH and CDR2 LQKENI come from the germline V gene. The CDR3 runs to 14 residues. The CDR3 spells CASSPPADNYGYTF. Here the CDR3 DNA reads TGTGCCAGCTCACCACCGGCTGATAACTATGGCTACACCTTC.

This rearrangement joins TRBV19 to TRBJ1-5, with 11 bases fitting TRBD1. The CDR3 extends over 13 amino acids. The V gene's germline CDR1 is LNHDA and CDR2 SQIVND (reference sequence). The V segment lost 6 bases and the J segment 6 bases; nucleotides outside the gene matches: 1. The CDR3 region is CASSGTGGQPQHF. The CDR3 DNA reads as TGTGCCAGTAGCGGGACAGGGGGTCAGCCCCAGCATTTT.

This chain joins TRBV6-6 and TRBJ1-6; D might be TRBD1 (6 bases). Trimming pared 2 bases from V and 9 bases from J, leaving 11 bases between. Germline CDR1 MNHNY, CDR2 SVGAGI (reference sequence). The CDR3 runs to 14 residues. The CDR3 sequence is CASSYDLGASPLHF. In DNA form, the CDR3 reads TGTGCCAGCAGTTACGATCTGGGGGCTTCACCCCTCCACTTT.

This chain joins TRBV27 and TRBJ1-1; no reliable D call. V lost 2 bases, J lost 1 base, and 8 bases lay in between. The CDR3 length is 14 residues. Germline CDR1 is MNHEY and CDR2 is SMNVEV (reference sequence). The CDR3 region is CASSLESGNTEAFF. The DNA of the CDR3 is TGTGCCAGCAGTTTAGAGTCGGGGAACACTGAAGCTTTCTTT.

V usage is TRBV11-2 and J usage is TRBJ2-7, with D possibly matching TRBD1 (6 bases). CDR1 is SGHAT, CDR2 FQNNGV, per germline. V lost 9 bases, J lost 5 bases, and 20 bases lay in between. There are 14 residues in the CDR3. CDR3 in DNA: TGTGCCAGTGGGGTTGGGGGCCCCTTGGACGAGCAGTACTTC. This gives the protein CASGVGGPLDEQYF.

V is TRBV19 and J is TRBJ2-5; 8 positions match TRBD1. Trimming at V came to 0 bases and at J to 5 bases, leaving 11 bases not matched to a gene. The CDR3 consists of 17 residues. CDR1 is LNHDA, CDR2 SQIVND, per germline (reference sequence). The CDR3, as DNA: TGTGCCAGTAGTATAGATAGGGTCGCAGGGGGCGCGGAGACCCAGTACTTC. It specifies CASSIDRVAGGAETQYF.

The gene calls are TRBV6-5 and TRBJ1-1, with 7 bases identical to TRBD1. Germline values: CDR1 MNHEY, CDR2 SVGAGI. J lost 0 bases, V lost 5 bases, and 6 bases had no gene match. The CDR3 has 15 amino acids. The CDR3, as DNA: TGTGCCAGCAGTAACCAGGGGGTTTTGAACACTGAAGCTTTCTTT. It codes for CASSNQGVLNTEAFF.

The chain has TRBV6-1 and TRBJ1-2; a weak D match, TRBD1 (5 bases). The CDR3 spans 13 residues. V was pared by 0 bases and J by 8 bases, with 10 bases between. The germline V gene encodes CDR1 MNHNS and CDR2 SASEGT. CDR3 amino acids: CASSEAGGDGYTF. The CDR3 DNA is TGTGCCAGCAGTGAAGCGGGAGGGGACGGCTACACCTTC.

The chain combines TRBV18 with TRBJ2-5; no definite D call. The CDR3 has 14 amino acids. Per germline, CDR1 KGHSH and CDR2 LQKENI. V shed 5 bases and J shed 0 bases, with 10 bases lying between them. The CDR3 reads CASSVRMNQETQYF. In DNA form, the CDR3 reads TGTGCCAGCTCAGTGCGGATGAACCAAGAGACCCAGTACTTC.

The genes are TRBV9 and TRBJ1-3; unclear D gene. V dropped 4 bases and J dropped 0 bases, with 17 bases sitting between them. This CDR3 region has 17 residues. Germline CDR1 is SGDLS and CDR2 is YYNGEE. The CDR3, as DNA: TGTGCCAGCAGCCCTCAGCCGGGAGGAAGCTCTGGAAACACCATATATTTT. Residues: CASSPQPGGSSGNTIYF.

The V and J genes are TRBV7-9 and TRBJ2-7, with TRBD2 matching 8 bases. J was trimmed by 3 bases and V by 1 base; bases with no gene match: 2. Germline values: CDR1 SEHNR, CDR2 FQNEAQ (reference sequence). The CDR3 covers 14 residues. The CDR3 region is CASSLVAGSYEQYF. The CDR3, as DNA: TGTGCCAGCAGCTTAGTAGCGGGAAGCTACGAGCAGTACTTC.

The chain has TRBV24-1 and TRBJ1-2; D not certain. The V and J ends lost 5 bases and 2 bases respectively, with 8 bases between them. The CDR3 spans 13 residues. Germline V gene sequence: CDR1 KGHDR, CDR2 SFDVKD. Here the CDR3 DNA reads TGTGCCACCAGTGCCGACTCGAACTATGGCTACACCTTC. This translates into CATSADSNYGYTF.

The rearrangement links TRBV9 to TRBJ2-5; 8 positions agree with TRBD2. CDR3 length: 14 amino acids. V shed 7 bases and J 0 bases; nucleotides not matched to a gene: 5. Germline V CDR1 and CDR2: SGDLS, YYNGEE. The CDR3 bases are TGTGCCAGCTCCCCGGGGGGGTACCAAGAGACCCAGTACTTC. This gives the protein CASSPGGYQETQYF.

J is TRBJ1-2 and V is TRBV28, with 7 nucleotides matching TRBD1. J was trimmed by 2 bases and V by 8 bases; bases with no gene match: 11. The CDR3 contains 15 residues. CDR1 MDHEN and CDR2 SYDVKM come from the germline V gene. The CDR3 region is CASGGTPDRNYGYTF. The CDR3 DNA reads as TGTGCCAGCGGGGGCACCCCGGACAGGAACTATGGCTACACCTTC.

V and J are TRBV11-3 and TRBJ1-1; 7 positions match TRBD1. Germline CDR1 is SGHNT and CDR2 is YENEEA. CDR3 length: 12 residues. Trimming removed 5 bases from V and 8 bases from J; junction bases left unmatched: 5. The DNA of the CDR3 is TGTGCCAGCAGCCTCAGGGGGGAGGAAGCTTTCTTT. Amino acids: CASSLRGEEAFF.